This entry is about one T cell receptor (beta chain). The data were obtained in a study of blood T cell repertoires in COVID-19. About the study: Specimens from acute and convalescent COVID-19 originated in the United States, Italy and Spain.

As handled by the study authors: Reference gene primer amplification gave nucleated cell count estimates. Data came from immunoSEQ multiplex PCR; TCRdb stores just in-frame clones and leaves some out. The DNA was the basis for D and trimming; V, J and clone size are from that table. This sample has roughly 230,000 clones, with 70% to 90% found just once. The sample taken for sequencing was peripheral blood. The receptor comes from a man aged 35 to 55 with acute or convalescent COVID-19.

CDR3 amino acids: CASNRQGLYNEQFF. The CDR3, as DNA: TGTGCCAGCAACCGACAGGGACTCTACAATGAGCAGTTCTTC. The rearrangement links TRBV6-5 to TRBJ2-1; tentatively, D is TRBD1 (7 bases). The germline CDR1 and CDR2 sequences are MNHEY and SVGAGI. With 7 bases removed from V and 3 bases from J, the gap between germline ends came to 13 bases. This CDR3 is 14 amino acids long.